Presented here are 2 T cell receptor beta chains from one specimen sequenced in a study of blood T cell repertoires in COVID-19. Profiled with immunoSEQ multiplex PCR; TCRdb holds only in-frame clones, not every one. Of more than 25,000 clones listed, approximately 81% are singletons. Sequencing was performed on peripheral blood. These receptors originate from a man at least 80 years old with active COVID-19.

The CDR3 DNA sequence: TGCGCCAGCAGCTTGTGGCTGCAGGCCGGGGCCAACGTCCTGACTTTC. It translates to CASSLWLQAGANVLTF. The rearrangement uses TRBV5-1 and TRBJ2-6, with D uncertain. The CDR3 totals 16 residues. Between the trimmed V and J ends, which lost 1 base and 4 bases, there was a span of 12 bases. Germline CDR1 reads SGHRS; CDR2 reads YFSETQ.

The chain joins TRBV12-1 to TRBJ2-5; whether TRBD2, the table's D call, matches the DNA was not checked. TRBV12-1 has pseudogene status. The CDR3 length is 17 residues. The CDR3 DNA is TGTGCCAGCAGCCGTTCTGGGGGGGGCCTTGGAGGAGAGACCCAGTACTTC. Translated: CASSRSGGGLGGETQYF.